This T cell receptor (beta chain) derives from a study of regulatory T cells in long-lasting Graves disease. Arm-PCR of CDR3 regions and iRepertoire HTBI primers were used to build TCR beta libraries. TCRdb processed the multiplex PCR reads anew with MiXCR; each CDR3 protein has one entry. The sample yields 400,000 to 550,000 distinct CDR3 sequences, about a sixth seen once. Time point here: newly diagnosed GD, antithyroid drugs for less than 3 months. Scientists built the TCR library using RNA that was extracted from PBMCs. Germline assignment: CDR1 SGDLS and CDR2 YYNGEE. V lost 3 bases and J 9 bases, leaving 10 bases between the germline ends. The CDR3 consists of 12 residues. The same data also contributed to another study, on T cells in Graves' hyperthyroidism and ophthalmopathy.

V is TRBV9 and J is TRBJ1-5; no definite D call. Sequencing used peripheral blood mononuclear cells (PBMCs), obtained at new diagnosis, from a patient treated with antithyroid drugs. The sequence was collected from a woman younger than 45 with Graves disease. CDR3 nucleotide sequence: TGTGCCAGCAGCGGGAACGTCGGGCCCCAGCATTTT. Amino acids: CASSGNVGPQHF.